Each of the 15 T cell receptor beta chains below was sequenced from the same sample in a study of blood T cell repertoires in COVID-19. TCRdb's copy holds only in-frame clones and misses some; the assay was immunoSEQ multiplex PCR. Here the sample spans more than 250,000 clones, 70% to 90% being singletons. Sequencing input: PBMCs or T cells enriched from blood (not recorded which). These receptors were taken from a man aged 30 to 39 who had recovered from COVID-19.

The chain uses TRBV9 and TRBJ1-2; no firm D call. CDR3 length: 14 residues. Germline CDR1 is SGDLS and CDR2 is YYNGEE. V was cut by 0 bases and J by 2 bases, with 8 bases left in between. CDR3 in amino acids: CASSVGGINYGYTF. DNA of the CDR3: TGTGCCAGCAGCGTAGGAGGCATAAACTATGGCTACACCTTC.

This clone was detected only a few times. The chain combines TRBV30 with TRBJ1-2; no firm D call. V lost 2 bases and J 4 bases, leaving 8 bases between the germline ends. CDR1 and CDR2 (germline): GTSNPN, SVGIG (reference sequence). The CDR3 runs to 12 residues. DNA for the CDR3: TGTGCCTGGAGTTCCCGCGGCTATGGCTACACCTTC. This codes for CAWSSRGYGYTF.

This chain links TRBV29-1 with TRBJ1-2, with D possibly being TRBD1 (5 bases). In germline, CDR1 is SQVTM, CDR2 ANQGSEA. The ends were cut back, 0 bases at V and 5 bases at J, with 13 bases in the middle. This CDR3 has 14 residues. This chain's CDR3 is CSVEDVTGDYGYTF. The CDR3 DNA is TGCAGCGTTGAAGATGTGACGGGGGATTATGGCTACACCTTC.

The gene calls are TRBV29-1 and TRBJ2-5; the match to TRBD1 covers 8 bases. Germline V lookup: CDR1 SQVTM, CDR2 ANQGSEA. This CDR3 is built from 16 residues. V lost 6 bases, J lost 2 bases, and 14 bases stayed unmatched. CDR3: CSVARFQGAHQETQYF. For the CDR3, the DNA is TGCAGCGTCGCCCGGTTTCAGGGGGCGCATCAAGAGACCCAGTACTTC.

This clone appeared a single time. This CDR3 is CATSRKGTPGSGNTIYF. CDR3 DNA: TGTGCCACCAGCAGAAAAGGGACACCCGGCTCTGGAAACACCATATATTTT. This chain links TRBV15 with TRBJ1-3; weak D call: TRBD1 (6 bases). The ends were cut back, 2 bases at V and 0 bases at J, with 14 bases in the middle. CDR1 and CDR2 (germline): LNHNV, YYDKDF (reference sequence). This CDR3 has 17 amino acids. Filled out from reference TRBV15 and TRBJ1-3, the complete variable domain reads DAMVIQNPRYQVTQFGKPVTLSCSQTLNHNVMYWYQQKSSQAPKLLFHYYDKDFNNEADTPDNFQSRRPNTSFCFLDIRSPGLGDTAMYLCATSRKGTPGSGNTIYFGEGSWLTVV.

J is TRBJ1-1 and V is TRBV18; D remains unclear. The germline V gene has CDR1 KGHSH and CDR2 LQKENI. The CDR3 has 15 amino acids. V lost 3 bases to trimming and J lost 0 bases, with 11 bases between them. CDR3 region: CASSPFNTVNTEAFF. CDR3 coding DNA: TGTGCCAGCTCACCTTTCAATACAGTGAACACTGAAGCTTTCTTT.

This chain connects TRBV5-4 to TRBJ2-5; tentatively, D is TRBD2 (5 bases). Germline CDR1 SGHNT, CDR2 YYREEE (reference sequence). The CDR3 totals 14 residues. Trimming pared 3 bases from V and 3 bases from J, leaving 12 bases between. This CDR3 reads CASSSGLAEETQYF. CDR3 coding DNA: TGTGCCAGCAGCTCTGGACTTGCTGAAGAGACCCAGTACTTC.

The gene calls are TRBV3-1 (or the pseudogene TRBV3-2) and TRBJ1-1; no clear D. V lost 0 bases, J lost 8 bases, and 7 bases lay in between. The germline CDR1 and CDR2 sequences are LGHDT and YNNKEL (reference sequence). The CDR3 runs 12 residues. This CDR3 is CASSQDPLEAFF. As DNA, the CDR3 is TGTGCCAGCAGCCAAGACCCTTTAGAAGCTTTCTTT.

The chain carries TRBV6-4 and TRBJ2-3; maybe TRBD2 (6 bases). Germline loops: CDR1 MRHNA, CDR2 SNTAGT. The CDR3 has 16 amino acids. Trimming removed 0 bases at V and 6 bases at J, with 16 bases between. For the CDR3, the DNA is TGTGCCAGCAGTGACTCGATGAAAGGCGGGGCCGATACGCAGTATTTT. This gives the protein CASSDSMKGGADTQYF.

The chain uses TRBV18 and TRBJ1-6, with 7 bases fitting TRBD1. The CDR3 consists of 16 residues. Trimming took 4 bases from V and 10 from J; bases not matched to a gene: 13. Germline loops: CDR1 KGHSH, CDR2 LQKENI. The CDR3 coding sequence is TGTGCCAGCTCACTGCTTACAGGGGCTTCAGAATCACCCCTCCACTTT. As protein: CASSLLTGASESPLHF.

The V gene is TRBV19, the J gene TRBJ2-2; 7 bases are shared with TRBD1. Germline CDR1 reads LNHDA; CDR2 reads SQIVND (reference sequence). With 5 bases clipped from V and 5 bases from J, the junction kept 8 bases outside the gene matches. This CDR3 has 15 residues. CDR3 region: CASSAQGVRTGELFF. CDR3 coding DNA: TGTGCCAGTAGTGCCCAGGGGGTTCGGACCGGGGAGCTGTTTTTT.

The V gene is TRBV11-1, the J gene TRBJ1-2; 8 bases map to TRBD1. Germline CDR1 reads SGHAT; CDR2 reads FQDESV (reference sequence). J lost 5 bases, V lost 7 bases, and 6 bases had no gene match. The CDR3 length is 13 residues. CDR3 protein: CASTPRTGYGYTF. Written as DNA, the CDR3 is TGTGCCAGCACCCCGCGGACAGGGTATGGCTACACCTTC.

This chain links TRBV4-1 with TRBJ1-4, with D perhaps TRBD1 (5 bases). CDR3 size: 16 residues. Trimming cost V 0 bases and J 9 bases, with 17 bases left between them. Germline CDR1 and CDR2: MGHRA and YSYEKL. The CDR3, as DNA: TGCGCCAGCAGCCAAGAAGGGTCAGGGTTGGGCCAAAAACTGTTTTTT. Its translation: CASSQEGSGLGQKLFF.

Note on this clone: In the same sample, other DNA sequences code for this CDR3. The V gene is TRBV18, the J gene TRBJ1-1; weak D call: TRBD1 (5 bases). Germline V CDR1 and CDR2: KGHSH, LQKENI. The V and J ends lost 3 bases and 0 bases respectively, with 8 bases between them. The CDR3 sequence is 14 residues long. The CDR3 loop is CASSPQGLNTEAFF. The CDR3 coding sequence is TGTGCCAGCTCACCTCAGGGATTGAACACTGAAGCTTTCTTT.

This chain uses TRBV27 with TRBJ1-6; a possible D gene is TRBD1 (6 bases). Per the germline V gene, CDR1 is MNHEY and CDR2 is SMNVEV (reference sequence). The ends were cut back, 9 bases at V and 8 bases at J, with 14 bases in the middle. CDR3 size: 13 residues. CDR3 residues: CASGGGFYSPLHF. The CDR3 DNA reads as TGTGCCAGTGGGGGGGGCTTTTATTCACCCCTCCACTTT.